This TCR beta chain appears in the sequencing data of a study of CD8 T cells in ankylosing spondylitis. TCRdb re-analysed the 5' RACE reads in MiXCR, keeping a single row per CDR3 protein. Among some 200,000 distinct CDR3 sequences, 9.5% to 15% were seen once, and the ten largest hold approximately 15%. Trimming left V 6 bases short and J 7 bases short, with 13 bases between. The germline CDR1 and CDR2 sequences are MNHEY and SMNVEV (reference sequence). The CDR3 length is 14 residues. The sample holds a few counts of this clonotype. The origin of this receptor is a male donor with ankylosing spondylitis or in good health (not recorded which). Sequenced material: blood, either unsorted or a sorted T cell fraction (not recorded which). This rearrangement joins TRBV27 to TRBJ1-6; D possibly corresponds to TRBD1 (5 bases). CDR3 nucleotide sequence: TGTGCCAGCAGCCTCCGGGGCCTAAATTCACCCCTCCACTTT. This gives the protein CASSLRGLNSPLHF.